A selection of T cell receptor beta chains follows, all from one sample in a study of blood T cell repertoires in COVID-19. TCRdb's table, derived via immunoSEQ multiplex PCR, lists solely in-frame clones and lacks some. The sample lists roughly 330,000 clones; roughly 90% were seen once. What was sequenced was peripheral blood. Receptor source: a woman aged 45 to 65 with active or convalescent COVID-19. The CDR3 runs from the conserved cysteine through the conserved F or W. D genes are given only for firm matches. Rows give clone size only sometimes, using once, few, many, or a class for an expanded clone.

size,D,J,V,DNA,CDR3
.,.,TRBJ1-5,TRBV19,TGTGCCAGTAGTATCTTGGGGGCCGTTTATCAGCCCCAGCATTTT,CASSILGAVYQPQHF
few,TRBD1,TRBJ1-6,TRBV4-1,TGCGCCAGCAGCTATATAGGGACAGGAGATAATTCACCCCTCCACTTT,CASSYIGTGDNSPLHF
once,TRBD1,TRBJ1-1,TRBV14,TGTGCCAGCAGCCAGCTAGGACAGGGAGGAACTGAAGCTTTCTTT,CASSQLGQGGTEAFF
.,.,TRBJ2-2,TRBV10-3,TGTGCCATCAGTGAGGGCTTACCGAACACCGGGGAGCTGTTTTTT,CAISEGLPNTGELFF
.,.,TRBJ1-5,TRBV27,TGTGCCAGCAGTTTGGCGGGGCTTGCCAATCAGCCCCAGCATTTT,CASSLAGLANQPQHF
once,TRBD2,TRBJ2-5,TRBV10-3,TGTGCCATCAGTATCGGGACTAGCGGGGGGAACCAAGAGACCCAGTACTTC,CAISIGTSGGNQETQYF
.,TRBD1,TRBJ1-6,TRBV19,TGTGCCAGTAGTTCGGGACAGGCCAGCTCACCCCTCCACTTT,CASSSGQASSPLHF
.,.,TRBJ1-2,TRBV7-2,TGTGCCAGCAGCTTAGATCCCAGGCCTTATGGCTACACCTTC,CASSLDPRPYGYTF
.,TRBD1,TRBJ1-1,TRBV19,TGTGCCAGTAGTATCTTCGGGACAGGGAACACTGAAGCTTTCTTT,CASSIFGTGNTEAFF
.,TRBD1,TRBJ1-2,TRBV28,TGTGCCAGCCTGGACAGGGGGTTTTCTGGCTACACCTTC,CASLDRGFSGYTF
.,TRBD1,TRBJ1-5,TRBV23-1,TGCGCCAGCAGTCAATGCAGGGGGCGGTTGAATAGCAATCAGCCCCAGCATTTT,CASSQCRGRLNSNQPQHF
.,TRBD2,TRBJ2-5,TRBV27,TGTGCCAGGAAATTTACTAAGCGGGGGGCCCAAGAGACCCAGTACTTC,CARKFTKRGAQETQYF
.,.,TRBJ2-7,TRBV6-6,TGTGCCAGCAGTTACTCGTATTCCGGGACAACCTACGAGCAGTACTTC,CASSYSYSGTTYEQYF
.,TRBD1,TRBJ1-2,TRBV7-2,TGTGCCAGCAGCGGACAGGGGAACCCCTATGGCTACACCTTC,CASSGQGNPYGYTF
few,.,TRBJ1-1,TRBV28,TGTGCCAGCAGACCTTCGGGAGCTCCCGGGGGGGCTTTCTTT,CASRPSGAPGGAFF
once,TRBD1,TRBJ2-3,TRBV7-3,TGTGCCAGCAGCCTCGGACAGGGGGTACCGATTAGCACAGATACGCAGTATTTT,CASSLGQGVPISTDTQYF
.,.,TRBJ2-4,TRBV5-5,TGTGCCAGCAGCTTATATCGGGAAATAGCCAAAAACATTCAGTACTTC,CASSLYREIAKNIQYF
few,TRBD1,TRBJ1-4,TRBV11-2,TGTGCCAGCAGCTTCCAGGGGGCGCGAAATGAAAAACTGTTTTTT,CASSFQGARNEKLFF
.,TRBD1,TRBJ1-2,TRBV7-2,TGTGCCAGCAGCTTAGCAGACAGGGTTGGTGGCTACACCTTC,CASSLADRVGGYTF
.,.,TRBJ1-1,TRBV19,TGTGCCAGTACAAGGGGTACTGCGGCGAACACTGAAGCTTTCTTT,CASTRGTAANTEAFF
once,.,TRBJ2-5,TRBV19,TGTGCCAGTTTAGGACCGGGGAGAGAGACCCAGTACTTC,CASLGPGRETQYF
once,.,TRBJ1-2,TRBV20-1,TGCAGTGCTAGTGAGGGTTTTACGGGTGGACGGGGTGGCTACACCTTC,CSASEGFTGGRGGYTF
few,TRBD1,TRBJ1-4,TRBV4-3,TGCGCCAGCAGCCAAGACGTTAAGGGGACAGGGGATGAAAAACTGTTTTTT,CASSQDVKGTGDEKLFF
.,TRBD2,TRBJ2-7,TRBV3-1/TRBV3-2,TGTGCCAGCAGCCAAGAGGGGACTAGCGGGAGTCGGATTTACGAGCAGTACTTC,CASSQEGTSGSRIYEQYF
.,.,TRBJ2-2,TRBV15,TGTGCCACCAGCAGTAATTTTGGGGGCGACACCGGGGAGCTGTTTTTT,CATSSNFGGDTGELFF
.,TRBD2,TRBJ2-7,TRBV27,TGTGCCAGCAGTTTTTCTAGCGGAAACTACGAGCAGTACTTC,CASSFSSGNYEQYF
.,.,TRBJ2-7,TRBV5-4,TGTGCCAGCAGCTTGGTAACAGGTAACCGTGAGCAGTACTTC,CASSLVTGNREQYF
.,.,TRBJ1-5,TRBV6-2/TRBV6-3,TGTGCCAGCAGTTATAGTAGACAGGCCAATCAGCCCCAGCATTTT,CASSYSRQANQPQHF
.,.,TRBJ1-2,TRBV20-1,TGCAGTGCTTCCTCAGACTATGGCTACACCTTC,CSASSDYGYTF
.,TRBD2,TRBJ2-2,TRBV9,TGTGCCAGCAGCGTAAAGAGCGGGGGAAACACCGGGGAGCTGTTTTTT,CASSVKSGGNTGELFF
.,TRBD2,TRBJ2-7,TRBV10-3,TGTGCCATCAGTGAGAGGGGACTAGCGGGGGGCCTCTACTTC,CAISERGLAGGLYF
.,.,TRBJ1-5,TRBV6-5,TGTGCCAGCCGAGAAACTTTAGATCAGCCCCAGCATTTT,CASRETLDQPQHF
.,TRBD2,TRBJ2-7,TRBV4-2,TGTGCCAGCAGCCCACGCGGGGAGGGTTCTTACGAGCAGTACTTC,CASSPRGEGSYEQYF
once,.,TRBJ1-1,TRBV7-9,TGTGCCAGCAGCTTCCTAACGTACACTGAAGCTTTCTTT,CASSFLTYTEAFF
.,TRBD1,TRBJ1-2,TRBV19,TGTGCCAGTAGCGATCAGGGGGATAGCTATGGCTACACCTTC,CASSDQGDSYGYTF
.,TRBD1,TRBJ2-6,TRBV19,TGTGCCAGTAGTACCACAGGGGGTGTCGGTGGGGCCAACGTCCTGACTTTC,CASSTTGGVGGANVLTF
.,.,TRBJ1-5,TRBV2,TGTGCCAGCAGTGGGCCAAATCAGCCCCAGCATTTT,CASSGPNQPQHF
.,TRBD2,TRBJ2-1,TRBV9,TGTGCCAGCAGCGGGACTAGACCTCTAGGGGAGCAGTTCTTC,CASSGTRPLGEQFF
.,TRBD2,TRBJ2-2,TRBV19,TGTGCCGCGAGGGTAGCGGGAGGCGCCGGGGAGCTGTTTTTT,CAARVAGGAGELFF
once,TRBD1,TRBJ1-1,TRBV11-1,TGTGCCAGCAGCTCCAGGGACAGGGGAAGGACTGAAGCTTTCTTT,CASSSRDRGRTEAFF
.,.,TRBJ1-2,TRBV7-2,TGTGCCAGCAGCTTAGATCTGAGCTATGGCTACACCTTC,CASSLDLSYGYTF
few,.,TRBJ2-1,TRBV5-5,TGTGCCAGCAGCCGGGACTGGATCGACAATGAGCAGTTCTTC,CASSRDWIDNEQFF
.,.,TRBJ2-7,TRBV9,TGTGCCAGCAGCCCTCGACAGGCCGTTTTCTACGAGCAGTACTTC,CASSPRQAVFYEQYF
.,TRBD2,TRBJ2-3,TRBV4-3,TGCGCCAGCAGCCAAGAGGGGGCTAGCGGGGGCCTGGTAGATACGCAGTATTTT,CASSQEGASGGLVDTQYF
.,TRBD2,TRBJ2-6,TRBV27,TGTGCCAGCAGGGGACTAGGTAGCTCTGGGGCCAACGTCCTGACTTTC,CASRGLGSSGANVLTF
.,.,TRBJ2-2,TRBV10-3,TGTGCCATCAGCCGGGGACAGAACACCGGGGAGCTGTTTTTT,CAISRGQNTGELFF
.,.,TRBJ2-5,TRBV30,TGTGCCTGGAGTTTAACTAGGACGGAACAAGAGACCCAGTACTTC,CAWSLTRTEQETQYF
.,TRBD2,TRBJ2-1,TRBV5-4,TGTGCCAGCAGCTCTCCGGGACTAGCGAGGGACAATGAGCAGTTCTTC,CASSSPGLARDNEQFF
.,.,TRBJ1-2,TRBV6-2/TRBV6-3,TGTGCCAGCAGTTTTTCTCACGACGGGGAGGACTATGGCTACACCTTC,CASSFSHDGEDYGYTF
.,TRBD2,TRBJ2-3,TRBV7-2,TGTGCCAGCAGTCTTAGCGGGAGGGTAGATACGCAGTATTTT,CASSLSGRVDTQYF
once,.,TRBJ2-5,TRBV7-3,TGTGCCCCATCCTCAATGCCAACTGACAAGGCGGAGACCCAGTACTTC,CAPSSMPTDKAETQYF
.,.,TRBJ1-1,TRBV28,TGTGCCAGCAGCCTAACCAGCGGGAATTGGGGGGCCTACACTGAAGCTTTCTTT,CASSLTSGNWGAYTEAFF